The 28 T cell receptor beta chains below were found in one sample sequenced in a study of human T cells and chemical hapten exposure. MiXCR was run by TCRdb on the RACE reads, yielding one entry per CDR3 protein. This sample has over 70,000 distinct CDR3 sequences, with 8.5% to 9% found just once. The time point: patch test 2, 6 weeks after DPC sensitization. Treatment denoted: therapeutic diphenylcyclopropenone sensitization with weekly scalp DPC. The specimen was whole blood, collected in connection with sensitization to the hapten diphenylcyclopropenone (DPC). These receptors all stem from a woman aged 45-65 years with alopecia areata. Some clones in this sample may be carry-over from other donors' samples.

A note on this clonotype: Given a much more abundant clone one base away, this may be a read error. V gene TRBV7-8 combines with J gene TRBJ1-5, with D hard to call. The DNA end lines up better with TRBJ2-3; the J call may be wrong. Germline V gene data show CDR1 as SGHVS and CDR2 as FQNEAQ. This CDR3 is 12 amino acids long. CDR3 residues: CASSLAGQPQYF. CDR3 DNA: TGTGCCAGCAGCTTAGCGGGTCAGCCCCAGTATTTT.

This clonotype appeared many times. The CDR3 DNA reads TGCAGCGTTGAGGACAGGGATGGCTACACCTTC. Protein: CSVEDRDGYTF. The chain joins TRBV29-1 to TRBJ1-2, with 8 bases lining up with TRBD1. Germline CDR1 is SQVTM and CDR2 is ANQGSEA. Germline trimming cut 3 bases from V and 6 bases from J; bases unmatched to any gene: 0. There are 11 residues in the CDR3.

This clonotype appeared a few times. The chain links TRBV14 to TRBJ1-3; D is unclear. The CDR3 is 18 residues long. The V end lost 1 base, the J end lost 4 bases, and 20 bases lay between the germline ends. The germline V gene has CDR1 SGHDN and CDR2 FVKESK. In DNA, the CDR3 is TGTGCCAGCAGCCAAGCCACCACTGCGCGGGCGATGGGAAACACCATATATTTT. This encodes CASSQATTARAMGNTIYF.

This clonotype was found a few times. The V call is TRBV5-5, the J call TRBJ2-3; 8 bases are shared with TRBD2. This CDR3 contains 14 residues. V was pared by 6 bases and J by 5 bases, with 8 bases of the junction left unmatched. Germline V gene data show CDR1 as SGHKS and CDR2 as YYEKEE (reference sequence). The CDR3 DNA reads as TGTGCCAGCATCCGGGGGGGCGGGGAAGATACGCAGTATTTT. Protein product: CASIRGGGEDTQYF.

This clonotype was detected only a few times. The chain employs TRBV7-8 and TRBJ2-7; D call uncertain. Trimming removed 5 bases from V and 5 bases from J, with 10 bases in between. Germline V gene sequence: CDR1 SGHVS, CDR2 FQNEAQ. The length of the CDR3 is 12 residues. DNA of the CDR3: TGTGCCAGCAGCAGTAGTCACCACGAGCAGTACTTC. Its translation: CASSSSHHEQYF.

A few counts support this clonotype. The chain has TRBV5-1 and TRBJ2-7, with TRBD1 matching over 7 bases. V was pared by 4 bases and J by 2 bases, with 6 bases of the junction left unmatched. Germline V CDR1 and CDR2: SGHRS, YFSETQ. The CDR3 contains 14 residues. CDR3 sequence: CASSDRVRPYEQYF. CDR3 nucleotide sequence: TGCGCCAGCAGCGACAGGGTTCGACCCTACGAGCAGTACTTC. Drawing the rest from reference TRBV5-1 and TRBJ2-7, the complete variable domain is KAGVTQTPRYLIKTRGQQVTLSCSPISGHRSVSWYQQTPGQGLQFLFEYFSETQRNKGNFPGRFSGRQFSNSRSEMNVSTLELGDSALYLCASSDRVRPYEQYFGPGTRLTVT.

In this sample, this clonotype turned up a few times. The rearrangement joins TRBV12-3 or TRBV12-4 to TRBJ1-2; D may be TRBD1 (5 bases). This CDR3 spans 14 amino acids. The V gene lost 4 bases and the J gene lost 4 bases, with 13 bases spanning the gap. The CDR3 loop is CASSWGGGSYGYTF. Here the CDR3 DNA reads TGTGCCAGCAGTTGGGGGGGGGGGAGCTATGGCTACACCTTC.

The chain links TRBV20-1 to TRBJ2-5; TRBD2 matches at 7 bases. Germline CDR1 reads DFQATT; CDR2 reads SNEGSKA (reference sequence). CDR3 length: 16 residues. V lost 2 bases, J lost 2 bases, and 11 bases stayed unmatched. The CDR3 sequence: CSARMGLAEIQETQYF. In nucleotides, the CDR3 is TGCAGTGCTAGAATGGGGCTAGCGGAAATTCAAGAGACCCAGTACTTC.

CDR3 protein: CSVDPGRGETQYF. CDR3 sequence (DNA): TGCAGCGTTGATCCGGGGAGGGGAGAGACCCAGTACTTC. The V call is TRBV29-1, the J call TRBJ2-5; TRBD2 matches at 7 bases. The germline V gene encodes CDR1 SQVTM and CDR2 ANQGSEA. The CDR3 extends over 13 amino acids. With V trimmed by 3 bases and J by 4 bases, 5 bases remained unmatched. The complete variable domain, with remaining parts taken from reference TRBV29-1 and TRBJ2-5, reads SAVISQKPSRDICQRGTSLTIQCQVDSQVTMMFWYRQQPGQSLTLIATANQGSEATYESGFVIDKFPISRPNLTFSTLTVSNMSPEDSSIYLCSVDPGRGETQYFGPGTRLLVL.

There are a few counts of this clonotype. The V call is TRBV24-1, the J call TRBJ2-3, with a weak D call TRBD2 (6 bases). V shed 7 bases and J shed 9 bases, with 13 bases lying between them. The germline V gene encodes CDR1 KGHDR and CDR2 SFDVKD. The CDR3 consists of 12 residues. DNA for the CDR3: TGTGCCACCAGCGCAGGCGCGGGAACGCAGTATTTT. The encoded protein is CATSAGAGTQYF.

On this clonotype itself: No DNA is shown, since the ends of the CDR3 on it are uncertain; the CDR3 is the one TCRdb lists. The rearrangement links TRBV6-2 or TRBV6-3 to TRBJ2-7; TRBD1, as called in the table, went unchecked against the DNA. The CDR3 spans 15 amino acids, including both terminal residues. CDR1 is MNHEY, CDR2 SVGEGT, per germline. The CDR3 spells CASWGQGAQAYELYF.

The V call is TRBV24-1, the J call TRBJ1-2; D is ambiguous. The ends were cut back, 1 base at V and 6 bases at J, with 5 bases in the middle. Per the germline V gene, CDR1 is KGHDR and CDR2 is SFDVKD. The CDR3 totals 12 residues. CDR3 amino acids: CATSDFQDGYTF. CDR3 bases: TGTGCCACCAGTGATTTCCAAGATGGCTACACCTTC.

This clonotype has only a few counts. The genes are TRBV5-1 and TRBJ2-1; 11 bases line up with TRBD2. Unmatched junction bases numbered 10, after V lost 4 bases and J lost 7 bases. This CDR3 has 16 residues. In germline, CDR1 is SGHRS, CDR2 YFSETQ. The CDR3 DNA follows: TGCGCCAGCAGCGCCCTTCAACTAGCGGGAGTGAATGAGCAGTTCTTC. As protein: CASSALQLAGVNEQFF.

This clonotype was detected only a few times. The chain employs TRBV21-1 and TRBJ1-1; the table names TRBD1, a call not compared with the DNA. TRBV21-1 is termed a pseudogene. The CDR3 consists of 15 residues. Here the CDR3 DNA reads TGTGCCAGTCTCCCCCGGAAGGGGGGTAGGACTGAAGCTTTCTTT. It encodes CASLPRKGGRTEAFF.

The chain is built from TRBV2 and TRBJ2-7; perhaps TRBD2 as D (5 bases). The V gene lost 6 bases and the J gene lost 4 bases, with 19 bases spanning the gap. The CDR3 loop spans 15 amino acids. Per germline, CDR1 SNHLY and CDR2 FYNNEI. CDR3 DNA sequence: TGTGCCAGCAGCGACCCTCGGGATGCGATATACGAGCAGTACTTC. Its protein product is CASSDPRDAIYEQYF.

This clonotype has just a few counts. This chain's CDR3 is CASSTSTGPNQPQHF. For the CDR3, the DNA is TGTGCCAGTAGTACCTCGACAGGGCCCAATCAGCCCCAGCATTTT. The J gene is TRBJ1-5, the V gene TRBV19; 7 nucleotides line up with TRBD1. After removal of 4 bases from V and 3 bases from J, the junction contained 6 bases not matched to a gene. Per the germline V gene, CDR1 is LNHDA and CDR2 is SQIVND (reference sequence). There are 15 residues in the CDR3.

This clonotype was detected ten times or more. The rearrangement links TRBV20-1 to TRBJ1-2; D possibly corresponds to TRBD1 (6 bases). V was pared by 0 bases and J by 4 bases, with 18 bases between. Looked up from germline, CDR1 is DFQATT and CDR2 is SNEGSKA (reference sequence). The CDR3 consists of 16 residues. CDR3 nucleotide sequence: TGCAGTGCTAGAGATCCTACCGTGGGGGGCCTCTATGGCTACACCTTC. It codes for CSARDPTVGGLYGYTF.

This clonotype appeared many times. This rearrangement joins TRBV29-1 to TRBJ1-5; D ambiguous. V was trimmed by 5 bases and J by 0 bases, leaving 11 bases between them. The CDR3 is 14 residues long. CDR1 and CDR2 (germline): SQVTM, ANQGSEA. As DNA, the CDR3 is TGCAGCGTTTCGACGGACTATAGCAATCAGCCCCAGCATTTT. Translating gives CSVSTDYSNQPQHF.

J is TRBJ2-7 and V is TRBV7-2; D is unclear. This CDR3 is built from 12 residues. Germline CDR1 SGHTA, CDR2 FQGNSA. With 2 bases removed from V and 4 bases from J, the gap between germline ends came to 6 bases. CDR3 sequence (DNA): TGTGCCAGCAGCTTAACGGATTACGAGCAGTACTTC. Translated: CASSLTDYEQYF.

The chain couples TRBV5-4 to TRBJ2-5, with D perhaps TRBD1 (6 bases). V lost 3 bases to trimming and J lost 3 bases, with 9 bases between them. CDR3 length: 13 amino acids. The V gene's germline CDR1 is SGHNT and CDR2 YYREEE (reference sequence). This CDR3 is CASSSPGEETQYF. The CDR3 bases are TGTGCCAGCAGCTCCCCAGGGGAAGAGACCCAGTACTTC.

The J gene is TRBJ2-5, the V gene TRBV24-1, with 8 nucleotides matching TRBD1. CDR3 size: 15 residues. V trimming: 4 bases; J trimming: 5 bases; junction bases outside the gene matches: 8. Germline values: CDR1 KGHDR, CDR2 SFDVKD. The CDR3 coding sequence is TGTGCCACCAGTGAAACATCGACAGGGGTGGAGACCCAGTACTTC. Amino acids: CATSETSTGVETQYF.

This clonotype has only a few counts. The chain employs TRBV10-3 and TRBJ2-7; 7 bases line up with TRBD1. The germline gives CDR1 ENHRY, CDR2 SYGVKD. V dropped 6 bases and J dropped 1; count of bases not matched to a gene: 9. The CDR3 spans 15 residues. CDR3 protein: CAISPDRPYSYEQYF. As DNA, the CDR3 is TGTGCCATCAGCCCGGACAGGCCGTATTCCTACGAGCAGTACTTC.

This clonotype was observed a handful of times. The CDR3 is CASSPTSGTPSSTDTQYF. DNA of the CDR3: TGTGCCAGCTCGCCGACTAGCGGGACTCCATCTAGCACAGATACGCAGTATTTT. The chain combines TRBV18 with TRBJ2-3, with 11 bases fitting TRBD2. J lost 0 bases, V lost 6 bases, and 11 bases had no gene match. Germline CDR1 and CDR2: KGHSH and LQKENI. CDR3 length: 18 amino acids.

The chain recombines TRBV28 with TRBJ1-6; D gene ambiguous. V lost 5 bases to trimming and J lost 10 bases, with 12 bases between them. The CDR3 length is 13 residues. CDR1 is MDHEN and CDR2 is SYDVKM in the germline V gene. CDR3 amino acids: CASSPLTYSPLHF. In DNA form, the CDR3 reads TGTGCCAGCAGTCCCCTAACATACTCACCCCTCCACTTT.

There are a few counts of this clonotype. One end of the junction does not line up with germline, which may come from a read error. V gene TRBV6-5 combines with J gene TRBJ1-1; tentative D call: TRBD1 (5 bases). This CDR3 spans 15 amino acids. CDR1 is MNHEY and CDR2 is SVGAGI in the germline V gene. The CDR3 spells CASSYPAGTNAEAFF. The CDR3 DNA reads TGTGCCAGCAGTTACCCAGCAGGGACGAACGCTGAAGCTTTCTTT.

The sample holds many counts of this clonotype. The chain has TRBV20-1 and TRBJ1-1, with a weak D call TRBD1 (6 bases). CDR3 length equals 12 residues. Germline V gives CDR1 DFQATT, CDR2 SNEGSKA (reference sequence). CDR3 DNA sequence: TGCGCCGGAGGGGGGCGCCGGACTGAAGCTTTCTTT. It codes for CAGGGRRTEAFF.

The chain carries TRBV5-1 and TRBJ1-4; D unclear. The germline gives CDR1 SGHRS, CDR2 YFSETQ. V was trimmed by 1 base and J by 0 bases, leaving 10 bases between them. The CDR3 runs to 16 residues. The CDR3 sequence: CASSLQPPTTNEKLFF. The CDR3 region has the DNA TGCGCCAGCAGCTTGCAACCGCCGACAACTAATGAAAAACTGTTTTTT.

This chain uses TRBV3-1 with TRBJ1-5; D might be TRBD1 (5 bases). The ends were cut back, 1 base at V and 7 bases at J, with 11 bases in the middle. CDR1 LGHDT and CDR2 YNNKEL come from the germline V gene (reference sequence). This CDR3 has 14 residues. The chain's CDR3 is CASSQGGGRQPQHF. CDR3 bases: TGTGCCAGCAGCCAAGGGGGGGGTAGGCAGCCCCAGCATTTT.